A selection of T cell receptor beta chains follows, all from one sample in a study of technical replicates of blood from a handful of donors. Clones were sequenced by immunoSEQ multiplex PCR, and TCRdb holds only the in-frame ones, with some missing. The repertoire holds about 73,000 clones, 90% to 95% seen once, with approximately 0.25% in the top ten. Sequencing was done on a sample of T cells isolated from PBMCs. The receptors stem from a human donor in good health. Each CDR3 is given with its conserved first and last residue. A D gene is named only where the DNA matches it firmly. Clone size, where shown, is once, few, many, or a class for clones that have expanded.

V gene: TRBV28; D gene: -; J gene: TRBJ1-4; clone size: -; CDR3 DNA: TGTGCCAGCAGTTTAGGGGTCCGGAGGGGTGAAAAACTGTTTTTT; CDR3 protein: CASSLGVRRGEKLFF
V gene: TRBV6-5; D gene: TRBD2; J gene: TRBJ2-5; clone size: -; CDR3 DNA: TGTGCCAGCAGTCGACTGACTAGCGGGGAGACCCAGTACTTC; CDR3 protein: CASSRLTSGETQYF
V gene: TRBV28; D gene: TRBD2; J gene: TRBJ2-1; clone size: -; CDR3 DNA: TGTGCCAGCAGTTCCCCGGGACTAGCGGGAGTGGGTCGCAATGAGCAGTTCTTC; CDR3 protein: CASSSPGLAGVGRNEQFF
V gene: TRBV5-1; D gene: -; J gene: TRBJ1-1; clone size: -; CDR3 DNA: TGCGCCAGCAGCAAATCACAGGGTTCCGAGAAAGCTTTCTTT; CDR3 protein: CASSKSQGSEKAFF
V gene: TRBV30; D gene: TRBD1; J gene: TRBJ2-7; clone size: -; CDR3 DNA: TGTGCCTGGGATGGGACAGCCTACGGGCAGTACTTC; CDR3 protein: CAWDGTAYGQYF
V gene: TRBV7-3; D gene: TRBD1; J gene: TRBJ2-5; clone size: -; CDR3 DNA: TGTGCCAGCAGCGCCACAGGGGAAGAGACCCAGTACTTC; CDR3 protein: CASSATGEETQYF
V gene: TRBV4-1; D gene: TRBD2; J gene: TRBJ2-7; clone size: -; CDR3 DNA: TGCGCCAGCAGCCAAGAGGGGGGGACCGTCTACGAGCAGTACTTC; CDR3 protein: CASSQEGGTVYEQYF
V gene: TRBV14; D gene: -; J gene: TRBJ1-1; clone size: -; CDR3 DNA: TGTGCCAGCAGCGCGGCGGGGTATATTGAAGCTTTCTTT; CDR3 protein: CASSAAGYIEAFF
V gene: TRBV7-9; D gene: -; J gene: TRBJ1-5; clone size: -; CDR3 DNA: TGTGCCAGCAGCTCAAACCCTACAGGGCTAGGCAATCAGCCCCAGCATTTT; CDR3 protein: CASSSNPTGLGNQPQHF
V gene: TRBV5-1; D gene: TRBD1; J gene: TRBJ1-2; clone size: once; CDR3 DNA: TGCGCCAGCAGCCTGGGACAGGGGGCGCGAGGCTACACCTTC; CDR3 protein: CASSLGQGARGYTF
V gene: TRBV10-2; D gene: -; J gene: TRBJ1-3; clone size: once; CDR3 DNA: TGCGCCAGCAGTGAGGGGAAACCGGGAATTAACACCATATATTTT; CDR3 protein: CASSEGKPGINTIYF
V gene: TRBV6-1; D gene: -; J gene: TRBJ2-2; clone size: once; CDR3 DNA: TGTGCCAGCAGCCGGGGGGCCTTGAACACCGGGGAGCTGTTTTTT; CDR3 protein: CASSRGALNTGELFF
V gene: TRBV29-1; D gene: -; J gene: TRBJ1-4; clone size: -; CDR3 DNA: TGCAGCGTTGCTAGGGAGAGTGAAAAACTGTTTTTT; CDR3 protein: CSVARESEKLFF
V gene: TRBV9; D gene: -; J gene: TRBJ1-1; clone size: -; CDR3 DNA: TGTGCCAGCAGCGACTCAGGTAACACTGAAGCTTTCTTT; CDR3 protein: CASSDSGNTEAFF
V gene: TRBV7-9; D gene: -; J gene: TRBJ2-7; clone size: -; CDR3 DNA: TGTGCCAGCAGCCCCTCGACAGAGTCCTACGAGCAGTACTTC; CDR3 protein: CASSPSTESYEQYF
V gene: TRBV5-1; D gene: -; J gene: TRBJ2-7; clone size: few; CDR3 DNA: TGCGCCAGCAGCTTGACAGCCGGATCCTACGAGCAGTACTTC; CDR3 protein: CASSLTAGSYEQYF
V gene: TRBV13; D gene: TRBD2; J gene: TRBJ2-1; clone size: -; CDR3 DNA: TGTGCCAGCAGCCCACTAGCCGGGAGGGGCTATGAGCAGTTCTTC; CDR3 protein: CASSPLAGRGYEQFF
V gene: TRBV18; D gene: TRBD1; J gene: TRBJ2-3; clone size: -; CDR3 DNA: TGTGCCAGCTCGGGGACAGGGGGCACAGATACGCAGTATTTT; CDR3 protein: CASSGTGGTDTQYF
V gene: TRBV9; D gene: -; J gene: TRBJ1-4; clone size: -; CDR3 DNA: TGTGCCAGCAGCGTGGGCCAGTTTAATGAAAAACTGTTTTTT; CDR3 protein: CASSVGQFNEKLFF
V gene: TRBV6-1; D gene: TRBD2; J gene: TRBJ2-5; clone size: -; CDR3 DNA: TGTGCCAGCAGTGAAGGGGGACAGCTAGCGGGGGGGTACCAAGAGACCCAGTACTTC; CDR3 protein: CASSEGGQLAGGYQETQYF
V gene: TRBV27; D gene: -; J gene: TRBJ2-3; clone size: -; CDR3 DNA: TGTGCCAGCAGTTCCGGACACACAGATACGCAGTATTTT; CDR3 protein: CASSSGHTDTQYF
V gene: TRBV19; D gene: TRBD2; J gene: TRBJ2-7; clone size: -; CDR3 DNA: TGTGCCAGCAGTCGACTAGCGGGTCCGTACGAGCAGTACTTC; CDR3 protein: CASSRLAGPYEQYF
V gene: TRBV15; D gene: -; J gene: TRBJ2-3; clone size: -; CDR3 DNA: TGTGCCACCAGCAGAGCCGGACTACCCCTCACAGATACGCAGTATTTT; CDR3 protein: CATSRAGLPLTDTQYF
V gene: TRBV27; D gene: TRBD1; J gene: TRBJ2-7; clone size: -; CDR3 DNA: TGTGCCAGCAGTGCGGACAGGGGTTCCCCTCGGCAGTACTTC; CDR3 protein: CASSADRGSPRQYF
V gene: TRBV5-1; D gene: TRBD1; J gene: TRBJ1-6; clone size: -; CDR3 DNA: TGCGCCAGCAGCTTGGCGGGACAGCTTAGCTCCTATAATTCACCCCTCCACTTT; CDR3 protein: CASSLAGQLSSYNSPLHF
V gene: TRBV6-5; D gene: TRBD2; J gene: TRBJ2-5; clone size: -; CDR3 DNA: TGTGCCAGCAGTTACCTTAGCGGGGGGGGGAGAGAGACCCAGTACTTC; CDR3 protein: CASSYLSGGGRETQYF